This T cell receptor beta chain originates from a study of cytomegalovirus exposure and HLA in healthy donors. About the study: Within the Caucasian-associated ancestry cluster were roughly 82% of the approximately 400 genotyped donors.

To note about this clone: Its antigen is as yet unknown.

Study results and caveats: Based on reports, TCR beta sequences accurately predicted HLA-A and HLA-B alleles for most subjects. Being indistinguishable, some V segments were excluded, TRBV6-2 and TRBV6-3 among them. Later analysis demonstrated an association between a missense DCLRE1C variant and TCR beta V- and J-gene trimming.

The germline V gene encodes CDR1 GTSNPN and CDR2 SVGIG (reference sequence). V was cut by 2 bases and J by 5 bases, with 9 bases left in between. The CDR3 sequence is 12 residues long. Primers: 60 Vbeta forward and 13 Jbeta reverse. Assay used: immunoSEQ multiplex PCR; TCRdb lists only in-frame clones, some missing. The sample has tens of thousands of clones, and its top ten clones hold about 5%. The sequenced sample was PBMCs. This receptor was obtained from a woman aged 35 to 49 in good health and CMV-seropositive. J is TRBJ1-1 and V is TRBV30; D gene uncertain. Here the CDR3 DNA reads TGTGCCTGGAGTCGGGTGGCTACTGAAGCTTTCTTT. It translates to CAWSRVATEAFF.